Each of the 21 T cell receptor beta chains below was sequenced from the same sample in a study of blood T cell repertoires in COVID-19. The table came from immunoSEQ multiplex PCR; TCRdb's copy has only in-frame clones and leaves some out. The table records a few hundred thousand clones, roughly 90% of them present only once. Sequenced input: PBMCs or T cells enriched from blood (not recorded which). The receptors originated from a woman in her 40s who had recovered from COVID-19.

This clone was seen a handful of times. The J gene is TRBJ1-1, the V gene TRBV5-1, with D maybe TRBD1 (5 bases). Germline V lookup: CDR1 SGHRS, CDR2 YFSETQ. V lost 3 bases, J lost 6 bases, and 15 bases lay in between. This CDR3 is 14 amino acids long. Here the CDR3 DNA reads TGCGCCAGCAGCTGGGCGGGGAACAGGCCTGAAGCTTTCTTT. This gives the protein CASSWAGNRPEAFF.

On this clone: This sample also contains other DNA sequences that code for the same CDR3. The chain employs TRBV5-4 and TRBJ2-7, with D uncertain. The CDR3 consists of 11 residues. Looked up from germline, CDR1 is SGHNT and CDR2 is YYREEE (reference sequence). Trimming shortened V by 5 bases and J by 4 bases, and 7 bases separated the two germline ends. The CDR3 loop reads CASSSLYEQYF. Here the CDR3 DNA reads TGTGCCAGCAGTTCCCTTTACGAGCAGTACTTC. The variable domain in full, completed from reference TRBV5-4 and TRBJ2-7, reads ETGVTQSPTHLIKTRGQQVTLRCSSQSGHNTVSWYQQALGQGPQFIFQYYREEENGRGNFPPRFSGLQFPNYSSELNVNALELDDSALYLCASSSLYEQYFGPGTRLTVT.

The DNA of the CDR3 is TGTGCCAGCAGTCCGAGCCAAATCAAACCGAACACCGGGGAGCTGTTTTTT. This gives the protein CASSPSQIKPNTGELFF. The J gene is TRBJ2-2, the V gene TRBV28; unclear D gene. The germline V and J ends were trimmed by 5 bases and 0 bases, with 16 bases remaining between them. The germline V gene encodes CDR1 MDHEN and CDR2 SYDVKM. CDR3 length equals 17 residues.

The chain recombines TRBV19 with TRBJ2-1; 7 positions agree with TRBD1. Germline CDR1 and CDR2: LNHDA and SQIVND (reference sequence). The CDR3 covers 15 residues. Unmatched junction bases numbered 9, after V lost 6 bases and J lost 4 bases. CDR3: CASRAGTVGYNEQFF. CDR3 DNA: TGTGCCAGTAGGGCCGGGACAGTGGGGTACAATGAGCAGTTCTTC.

The gene calls are TRBV9 and TRBJ1-3, with 9 bases fitting TRBD1. In germline, CDR1 is SGDLS, CDR2 YYNGEE. The CDR3 runs 15 residues. With V trimmed by 3 bases and J by 4 bases, 5 bases remained unmatched. CDR3 coding DNA: TGTGCCAGCAGCGGGGACAGGGTGGGAGGAAACACCATATATTTT. This sequence encodes CASSGDRVGGNTIYF.

The V gene is TRBV7-9, the J gene TRBJ2-2; 10 nucleotides match TRBD2. The CDR3 has 17 residues. Germline trimming cut 5 bases from V and 7 bases from J; bases unmatched to any gene: 13. The germline gives CDR1 SEHNR, CDR2 FQNEAQ (reference sequence). CDR3 sequence: CASSLTPSGRAGGELFF. The CDR3 DNA reads TGTGCCAGCAGCCTGACCCCCAGCGGGAGGGCCGGCGGGGAGCTGTTTTTT.

This chain connects TRBV2 to TRBJ2-7; the D is unclear. The germline V gene has CDR1 SNHLY and CDR2 FYNNEI. V lost 3 bases, J lost 2 bases, and 5 bases lay in between. The CDR3 is made up of 12 amino acids. CDR3 in amino acids: CASSDPAYEQYF. The CDR3 coding sequence is TGTGCCAGCAGTGATCCCGCCTACGAGCAGTACTTC.

The V call is TRBV4-3, the J call TRBJ2-7, with 8 bases identical to TRBD1. The junction had 6 bases not matched to a gene; V was cut back by 1 base and J by 4 bases. The CDR3 is 15 residues long. Germline CDR1 and CDR2: LGHNA and YSLEER. The CDR3 protein is CASSQGPGGVYEQYF. In DNA form, the CDR3 reads TGCGCCAGCAGCCAAGGCCCAGGGGGCGTTTACGAGCAGTACTTC.

With respect to this clone: Other DNA sequences within the sample encode an identical CDR3. The rearrangement joins TRBV7-8 to TRBJ1-1; D ambiguous. CDR3 length equals 13 residues. Germline CDR1 SGHVS, CDR2 FQNEAQ. V was clipped by 2 bases and J by 3 bases, with 7 bases between them. DNA for the CDR3: TGTGCCAGCAGCTTACAGAGGGACACTGAAGCTTTCTTT. This sequence encodes CASSLQRDTEAFF.

This clone was counted once. The genes are TRBV20-1 and TRBJ2-2; D not resolved. Germline values: CDR1 DFQATT, CDR2 SNEGSKA (reference sequence). V shed 3 bases and J shed 5 bases, with 19 bases lying between them. This CDR3 has 16 amino acids. This CDR3 reads CSASPRPFYRTGELFF. Here the CDR3 DNA reads TGCAGTGCTAGTCCTCGCCCCTTCTACCGGACCGGGGAGCTGTTTTTT.

The table lists this clone with a few counts. This chain connects TRBV6-6 to TRBJ2-7; maybe TRBD2 (6 bases). Germline CDR1 MNHNY, CDR2 SVGAGI (reference sequence). The CDR3 has 19 amino acids. V was cut by 5 bases and J by 5 bases, with 31 bases left in between. This chain's CDR3 is CASSRKRERRDLGGDEQYF. In DNA, the CDR3 is TGTGCCAGCAGTCGAAAAAGGGAACGTAGGGACCTCGGGGGTGACGAGCAGTACTTC.

This chain joins TRBV28 and TRBJ2-7; 8 nucleotides align to TRBD1. V was pared by 1 base and J by 7 bases, with 3 bases of the junction left unmatched. The CDR3 is 13 residues long. The germline V gene encodes CDR1 MDHEN and CDR2 SYDVKM. CDR3 amino acids: CASSLYTGGEQYF. DNA for the CDR3: TGTGCCAGCAGTTTATATACAGGGGGAGAGCAGTACTTC.

The sample holds a few counts of this clone. V gene TRBV3-1 (or the pseudogene TRBV3-2) combines with J gene TRBJ2-1, with a possible D match to TRBD2 (6 bases). V lost 4 bases, J lost 3 bases, and 19 bases lay in between. This CDR3 has 17 residues. Germline CDR1 is LGHDT and CDR2 is YNNKEL (reference sequence). The CDR3 is CASSRGLPGLLYNEQFF. The CDR3 DNA reads TGTGCCAGCAGCCGAGGGTTGCCGGGACTTCTCTACAATGAGCAGTTCTTC.

The V call is TRBV19, the J call TRBJ2-2; D may be TRBD1 (5 bases). CDR3 length: 13 residues. The germline CDR1 and CDR2 sequences are LNHDA and SQIVND (reference sequence). The V and J ends lost 11 bases and 3 bases respectively, with 13 bases between them. CDR3 sequence reads: CALRVPYTGELFF. CDR3 bases: TGTGCCCTCAGGGTCCCTTACACCGGGGAGCTGTTTTTT.

J is TRBJ1-5 and V is TRBV21-1; the table's D call TRBD1 went unverified against the DNA. TRBV21-1 counts as a pseudogene. The CDR3 is 17 residues long. As DNA, the CDR3 is TGTGCCAGCAGCAACAGCGGTAGGACAGGGGGAGGTCAGCCCCAGCATTTT. It codes for CASSNSGRTGGGQPQHF.

The genes are TRBV19 and TRBJ1-1; possible D gene TRBD1, 6 bases. Trimming removed 1 base at V and 2 bases at J, with 20 bases between. The germline V gene has CDR1 LNHDA and CDR2 SQIVND (reference sequence). The CDR3 totals 18 residues. The CDR3 nucleotides are TGTGCCAGTAGTATAGGGGACACCGTCAGTTCTTTTAACACTGAAGCTTTCTTT. This encodes CASSIGDTVSSFNTEAFF. Filled out from reference TRBV19 and TRBJ1-1, the complete variable domain reads DGGITQSPKYLFRKEGQNVTLSCEQNLNHDAMYWYRQDPGQGLRLIYYSQIVNDFQKGDIAEGYSVSREKKESFPLTVTSAQKNPTAFYLCASSIGDTVSSFNTEAFFGQGTRLTVV.

As concerns this clone: This may stem from a read error, because a much larger clone lies one nucleotide away. This chain joins TRBV30 and TRBJ1-1; D ambiguous. Per the germline V gene, CDR1 is GTSNPN and CDR2 is SVGIG (reference sequence). V lost 5 bases and J lost 3, with 7 bases in between. CDR3 length: 11 residues. CDR3 amino acids: CAWERDTEAFF. Here the CDR3 DNA reads TGTGCCTGGGAGAGGGACACTGAAGCTTTCTTT.

The chain couples TRBV30 to TRBJ2-1, with 8 bases identical to TRBD2. V lost 3 bases to trimming and J lost 10 bases; unmatched junction nucleotides: 5. This CDR3 has 12 residues. The germline V gene encodes CDR1 GTSNPN and CDR2 SVGIG (reference sequence). In nucleotides, the CDR3 is TGTGCCTGGAGCGGGGGGGCCCCCGAGCAGTTCTTC. Its protein is CAWSGGAPEQFF.

This rearrangement joins TRBV11-3 to TRBJ2-1; 9 nucleotides align to TRBD2. This CDR3 region has 15 residues. Trimming at V came to 4 bases and at J to 9 bases, leaving 10 bases not matched to a gene. The germline V gene has CDR1 SGHNT and CDR2 YENEEA. The CDR3 loop is CASSSTGLATFEQFF. As DNA, the CDR3 is TGTGCCAGCAGCTCCACCGGACTAGCGACATTTGAGCAGTTCTTC.

The V call is TRBV29-1, the J call TRBJ1-1; D is possibly TRBD1 (6 bases). The CDR3 length is 14 residues. Germline V gene lookup returns CDR1 SQVTM and CDR2 ANQGSEA. Trimming cost V 6 bases and J 1 base, with 15 bases left between them. The CDR3 coding sequence is TGCAGCGTCGAACAGGGTCCCCAGAACACTGAAGCTTTCTTT. Translating gives CSVEQGPQNTEAFF. Drawing the rest from reference TRBV29-1 and TRBJ1-1, the complete variable domain is SAVISQKPSRDICQRGTSLTIQCQVDSQVTMMFWYRQQPGQSLTLIATANQGSEATYESGFVIDKFPISRPNLTFSTLTVSNMSPEDSSIYLCSVEQGPQNTEAFFGQGTRLTVV.

The V call is TRBV28, the J call TRBJ2-1; 7 bases are a match to TRBD2. CDR1 is MDHEN and CDR2 is SYDVKM in the germline V gene. The CDR3 sequence is 15 residues long. The V and J ends lost 3 bases and 4 bases, in that order; junction bases with no gene match: 6. The CDR3 region is CASSLRTSGYNEQFF. The CDR3 DNA follows: TGTGCCAGCAGTTTGAGGACTAGTGGGTACAATGAGCAGTTCTTC.